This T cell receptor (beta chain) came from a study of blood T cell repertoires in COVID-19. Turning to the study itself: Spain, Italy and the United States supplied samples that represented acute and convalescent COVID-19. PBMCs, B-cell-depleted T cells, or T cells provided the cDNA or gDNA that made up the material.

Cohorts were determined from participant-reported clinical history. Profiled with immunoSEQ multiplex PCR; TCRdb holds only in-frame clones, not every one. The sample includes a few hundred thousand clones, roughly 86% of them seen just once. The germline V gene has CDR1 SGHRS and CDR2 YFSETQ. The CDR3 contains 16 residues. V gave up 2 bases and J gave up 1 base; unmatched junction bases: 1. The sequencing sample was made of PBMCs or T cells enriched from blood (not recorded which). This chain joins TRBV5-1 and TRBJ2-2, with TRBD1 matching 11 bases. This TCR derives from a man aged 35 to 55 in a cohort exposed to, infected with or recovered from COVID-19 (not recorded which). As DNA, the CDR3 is TGCGCCAGCAGCTTTGGGACAGGGGGGAACACCGGGGAGCTGTTTTTT. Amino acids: CASSFGTGGNTGELFF.